This T cell receptor beta chain came from a study of T cell responses to AZD1222 COVID-19 vaccine. The protocol was immunoSEQ multiplex PCR, while the TCRdb copy is restricted to in-frame clones and leaves out a portion. The sample lists roughly 130,000 clones, 80% to 90% occurring once. As to this clone: The target antigen is unknown.

Study-level results: Donors, mostly white British, included more females; clonal diversity was possibly underestimated.

Trimming removed 7 bases from V and 5 bases from J; junction bases left unmatched: 12. In germline, CDR1 is LNHDA, CDR2 SQIVND (reference sequence). The length of the CDR3 is 15 residues. V gene TRBV19 combines with J gene TRBJ1-2; TRBD1 agrees at 8 bases. The sequence was obtained from an adult in good health. This material consisted of peripheral blood, taken on day 0 of AZD1222 vaccination. CDR3 DNA sequence: TGTGCCAGTACCCCGGACAGGGCTTACTCTTATGGCTACACCTTC. This codes for CASTPDRAYSYGYTF.